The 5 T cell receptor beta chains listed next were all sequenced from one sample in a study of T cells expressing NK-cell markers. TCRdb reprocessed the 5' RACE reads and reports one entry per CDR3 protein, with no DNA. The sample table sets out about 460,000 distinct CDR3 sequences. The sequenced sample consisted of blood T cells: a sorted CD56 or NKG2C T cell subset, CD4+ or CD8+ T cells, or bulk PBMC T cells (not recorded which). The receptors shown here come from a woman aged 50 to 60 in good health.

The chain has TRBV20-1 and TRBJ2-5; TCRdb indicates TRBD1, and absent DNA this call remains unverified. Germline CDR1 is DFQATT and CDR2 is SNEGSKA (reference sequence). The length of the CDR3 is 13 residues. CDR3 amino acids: CSARDTGRETQYF.

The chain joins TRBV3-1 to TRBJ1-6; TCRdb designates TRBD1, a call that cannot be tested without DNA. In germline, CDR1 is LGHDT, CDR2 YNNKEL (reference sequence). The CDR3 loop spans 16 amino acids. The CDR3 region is CASSYTGTGSISPLHF. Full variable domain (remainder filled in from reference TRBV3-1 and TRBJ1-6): DTAVSQTPKYLVTQMGNDKSIKCEQNLGHDTMYWYKQDSKKFLKIMFSYNNKELIINETVPNRFSPKSPDKAHLNLHINSLELGDSAVYFCASSYTGTGSISPLHFGNGTRLTVT.

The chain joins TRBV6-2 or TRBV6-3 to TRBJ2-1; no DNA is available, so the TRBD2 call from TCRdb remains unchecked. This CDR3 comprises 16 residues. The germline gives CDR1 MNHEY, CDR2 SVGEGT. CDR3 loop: CASSTMTSGLYNEQFF.

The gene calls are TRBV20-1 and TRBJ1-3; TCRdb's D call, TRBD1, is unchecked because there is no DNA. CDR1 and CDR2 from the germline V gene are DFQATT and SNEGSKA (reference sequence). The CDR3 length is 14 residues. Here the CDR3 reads CSAVQELSGNTIYF.

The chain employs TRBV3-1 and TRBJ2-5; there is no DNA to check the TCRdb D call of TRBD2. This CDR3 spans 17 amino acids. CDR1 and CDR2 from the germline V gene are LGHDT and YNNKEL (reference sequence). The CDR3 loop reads CASSQGLRRSRFSGQYF.